The clone carrying this T cell receptor beta chain was observed a single time. Its antigen is undetermined. Germline CDR1 reads MNHNY; CDR2 reads SVGAGI (reference sequence). V lost 6 bases, J lost 2 bases, and 28 bases lay in between. The CDR3 length is 20 residues. This specimen comes from a study of tumor-infiltrating lymphocytes in primary liver carcinoma. The wider study: These patients were men and women whose ages were 30 to 69 years. Every sample contained roughly 3.65 to 8 million productive TCRbeta reads, and these numbers were similar from one tissue type to another.

Findings and caveats of the study: Lesser overlap characterized tumor-adjacent and tumor-blood pairs relative to tumor region pairs. Against blood, tumors held a significantly higher top-250-clone fraction (p = 0.039).

Total RNA amounting to 500 ng was the source from which TCR beta cDNA was made with a constant-region primer. ARM-PCR was slightly modified, and three nested multiplex PCR rounds with it gave rise to the TCR beta libraries. TRBV1-TRBV30 forward primers paired with a C-beta reverse primer were used in the first two PCR rounds, which ran approximately 11 cycles each. TCRdb re-called the multiplex PCR reads with MiXCR, one entry per CDR3 protein. The sample shows tens of thousands of distinct CDR3 sequences, nearly 70% of them seen only once. Unsorted bulk tissue of roughly 20-34 mg yielded co-extracted RNA and DNA.

The rearrangement links TRBV6-6 to TRBJ2-2; the D gene is possibly TRBD2 (6 bases). The TCR was taken from a man aged 35 to 55 with primary liver carcinoma and hepatitis B virus infection. Sequencing was done on a sample of liver tumor tissue from sampling region 4. Subset reported: tumor region T4, right-lateral pole. The CDR3 nucleotides read TGTGCCAGCAGCTACGCACTAGTGGGAGGACGTTTTAAAAACACCGGGGAGCTGTTTTTT. Translated, it gives CASSYALVGGRFKNTGELFF.